The 14 T cell receptor beta chains below were found in one sample sequenced in a study of T cells in Graves' hyperthyroidism and ophthalmopathy. RNA transcripts served as the template for amplifying TCR beta CDR3 regions. A set of HTBI primers served as the primers for a first-round RT-PCR of the TCR CDR3. TCRdb re-analysed the multiplex PCR reads in MiXCR, keeping a single row per CDR3 protein. The table shows a few hundred thousand distinct CDR3 sequences, with 40% to 55% occurring only once. The material sequenced was peripheral blood or thyroid tissue (not recorded which). Receptors originate from a woman aged 18-30 years with Graves' hyperthyroidism.

This clonotype was counted many times. The chain uses TRBV7-9 and TRBJ1-2, with unresolved D. V lost 5 bases and J 5 bases, leaving 12 bases between the germline ends. CDR1 and CDR2 from the germline V gene are SEHNR and FQNEAQ (reference sequence). The CDR3 contains 13 residues. CDR3 protein: CASSLTEGYGYTF. The DNA of the CDR3 is TGTGCCAGCAGCCTTACTGAGGGATATGGCTACACCTTC.

The J gene is TRBJ2-3, the V gene TRBV20-1; possibly TRBD2 for D (6 bases). The germline gives CDR1 DFQATT, CDR2 SNEGSKA (reference sequence). CDR3 length: 17 amino acids. The ends were cut back, 5 bases at V and 6 bases at J, with 27 bases in the middle. This chain's CDR3 is CSAPDLERETAWDTQYF. The CDR3 DNA reads TGCAGTGCTCCTGACCTAGAACGGGAGACCGCTTGGGATACGCAGTATTTT.

V and J are TRBV7-2 and TRBJ2-5, with TRBD1 matching 7 bases. The V gene's germline CDR1 is SGHTA and CDR2 FQGNSA. Losses at the gene ends were 4 bases for V and 3 bases for J; bases not matched to a gene: 5. The CDR3 runs 14 residues. The CDR3 sequence: CASSYRQGEETQYF. DNA of the CDR3: TGTGCCAGCAGCTACAGACAGGGTGAAGAGACCCAGTACTTC.

This clonotype has a count of ten or more. The J gene is TRBJ1-4, the V gene TRBV5-5, with D unclear. Germline CDR1 is SGHKS and CDR2 is YYEKEE (reference sequence). This CDR3 comprises 13 residues. The CDR3 sequence is CAITRHTNEKLFF. The CDR3 nucleotides are TGTGCTATCACCCGTCACACTAATGAAAAACTGTTTTTT.

The chain couples TRBV2 to TRBJ2-5; possible D gene TRBD1, 6 bases. The ends were cut back, 7 bases at V and 5 bases at J, with 29 bases in the middle. The CDR3 covers 18 residues. Germline assignment: CDR1 SNHLY and CDR2 FYNNEI. The CDR3 DNA reads as TGTGCCAGCACCGGGACGGTCTTCACAGGGTATACGGGCGAGACCCAGTACTTC. Amino acid sequence: CASTGTVFTGYTGETQYF.

Turning to this clonotype: This may stem from a read error, because a much larger clone lies one nucleotide away. The rearrangement uses TRBV7-9 and TRBJ1-2; no firm D call. The CDR3 length is 15 residues. Trimming cost V 1 base and J 4 bases, with 13 bases left between them. Germline assignment: CDR1 SEHNR and CDR2 FQNEAQ (reference sequence). DNA of the CDR3: TGTGCCAGCAGCTTAGTAGCGAGGGCCCCCTATGGCTACACCTTC. Its translation is CASSLVARAPYGYTF.

In its sample, this clonotype was seen many times. This rearrangement joins TRBV29-1 to TRBJ1-1, with a tentative D call TRBD1 (5 bases). Trimming removed 6 bases at V and 5 bases at J, with 22 bases between. This CDR3 spans 15 amino acids. Germline loops: CDR1 SQVTM, CDR2 ANQGSEA. The CDR3 is CSVFSPLWGSTEAFF. CDR3 in DNA: TGCAGCGTCTTCAGCCCGTTGTGGGGGTCTACTGAAGCTTTCTTT.

This clonotype was seen repeatedly, ten times or more. V gene TRBV20-1 combines with J gene TRBJ1-1; the D is unclear. With 4 bases removed from V and 0 bases from J, the gap between germline ends came to 3 bases. The CDR3 runs 11 residues. Germline CDR1 DFQATT, CDR2 SNEGSKA (reference sequence). The CDR3 region has the DNA TGCAGTGCTACCATGAACACTGAAGCTTTCTTT. Amino acids: CSATMNTEAFF.

This clonotype has at least ten counts. This chain links TRBV4-2 with TRBJ1-6, with a tentative D call TRBD1 (5 bases). The germline V gene encodes CDR1 LGHNA and CDR2 YNFKEQ. The CDR3 is 17 residues long. Trimming took off 0 bases at V and 6 bases at J, with 15 bases between the two ends. The CDR3 protein is CASSQDPPAGSNSPLHF. CDR3 bases: TGTGCCAGCAGCCAAGATCCTCCGGCAGGGAGTAATTCACCCCTCCACTTT.

This clonotype occurred many times. The chain joins TRBV7-3 to TRBJ2-5; 7 bases map to TRBD2. The CDR3 has 15 amino acids. V shed 2 bases, J shed 4 bases, and the junction held 7 bases outside the gene matches. Germline loops: CDR1 SGHTA, CDR2 FQGTGA. The CDR3 region is CASSLSAGVPETQYF. CDR3 nucleotide sequence: TGTGCCAGCAGCTTATCGGCGGGAGTTCCAGAGACCCAGTACTTC.

This clonotype was observed many times. CDR3 amino acids: CSATHSGANVLTF. The CDR3 DNA follows: TGCAGTGCTACCCACTCTGGGGCCAACGTCCTGACTTTC. The chain joins TRBV20-1 to TRBJ2-6; D not resolved. CDR3 length: 13 amino acids. Trimming took 4 bases from V and 0 from J, leaving 4 bases between them. Germline CDR1 reads DFQATT; CDR2 reads SNEGSKA (reference sequence).

This clonotype was found many times. In DNA form, the CDR3 reads TGTGCCAGCAGCTCTCCTTGGGGTGAAGCTTTCTTT. Amino acids: CASSSPWGEAFF. The J gene is TRBJ1-1, the V gene TRBV7-9, with unresolved D. V shed 4 bases and J shed 7 bases, with 10 bases lying between them. The CDR3 sequence is 12 residues long. Germline loops: CDR1 SEHNR, CDR2 FQNEAQ (reference sequence).

As concerns this clonotype: A much larger clone sits a single nucleotide away, making a read error possible. The rearrangement uses TRBV24-1 and TRBJ2-5; D might be TRBD2 (6 bases). Looked up from germline, CDR1 is KGHDR and CDR2 is SFDVKD. The CDR3 contains 13 residues. The CDR3: CASSAPGDETQCF. The CDR3 DNA reads as TGTGCCAGCAGTGCCCCGGGAGATGAGACCCAGTGCTTC.

This clonotype has a count of ten or more. The chain couples TRBV13 to TRBJ2-7; perhaps TRBD1 as D (7 bases). This CDR3 is 15 amino acids long. Germline CDR1 reads PRHDT; CDR2 reads FYEKMQ (reference sequence). V was clipped by 2 bases and J by 6 bases, with 17 bases between them. CDR3 bases: TGTGCCAGCAGCTTACAGGGGGGTCAGGGGCTCGAGCAGTACTTC. This gives the protein CASSLQGGQGLEQYF.